The next 18 T cell receptor beta chains were all read from a single sample in a study of shared clonotypes between healthy human individuals. Assay: immunoSEQ multiplex PCR; the TCRdb copy retains only in-frame clones and omits some. The sample consists of 950,000 to 1,100,000 clones, around 76% of them appearing once. The sequenced sample consisted of memory CD4+ T cells sorted from blood. Subset meaning: CD45RA-negative fraction. These receptors were obtained from a man aged 18 to 29 in good health.

This clone has only one observation. The chain links TRBV11-2 to TRBJ2-4, with D possibly matching TRBD1 (6 bases). The germline CDR1 and CDR2 sequences are SGHAT and FQNNGV. With 0 bases removed from V and 6 bases from J, the gap between germline ends came to 12 bases. This CDR3 is 15 amino acids long. This CDR3 reads CASSLEGALGNIQYF. The CDR3 DNA reads TGTGCCAGCAGCTTAGAGGGGGCCCTCGGAAACATTCAGTACTTC.

The rearrangement uses TRBV7-2 and TRBJ2-3; 7 bases are a match to TRBD2. The length of the CDR3 is 16 residues. After removal of 1 base from V and 1 base from J, the junction contained 5 bases not matched to a gene. CDR1 SGHTA and CDR2 FQGNSA come from the germline V gene. The CDR3 here is CASSLVGLAGTDTQYF. CDR3 coding DNA: TGTGCCAGCAGCTTAGTAGGGCTAGCGGGCACAGATACGCAGTATTTT. Drawing the rest from reference TRBV7-2 and TRBJ2-3, the complete variable domain is GAGVSQSPSNKVTEKGKDVELRCDPISGHTALYWYRQSLGQGLEFLIYFQGNSAPDKSGLPSDRFSAERTGGSVSTLTIQRTQQEDSAVYLCASSLVGLAGTDTQYFGPGTRLTVL.

CDR3 sequence: CASSLDAPGVGQPQHF. CDR3 nucleotide sequence: TGTGCCAGCAGCTTAGACGCACCAGGGGTAGGGCAGCCCCAGCATTTT. The rearrangement uses TRBV7-9 and TRBJ1-5; D may be TRBD1 (6 bases). This CDR3 comprises 16 residues. Per the germline V gene, CDR1 is SEHNR and CDR2 is FQNEAQ (reference sequence). V lost 1 base, J lost 7 bases, and 17 bases lay in between.

V gene TRBV7-2 combines with J gene TRBJ1-6, with a possible D match to TRBD1 (5 bases). V lost 5 bases, J lost 5 bases, and 16 bases lay in between. Germline V gene lookup returns CDR1 SGHTA and CDR2 FQGNSA. This CDR3 has 16 residues. CDR3 sequence: CASSRRVSGDNSPLHF. The CDR3 nucleotides are TGTGCCAGCAGCCGCAGGGTGTCAGGTGATAATTCACCCCTCCACTTT.

This chain uses TRBV9 with TRBJ2-5; 10 nucleotides line up with TRBD2. Trimming at V came to 4 bases and at J to 5 bases, leaving 8 bases not matched to a gene. CDR1 and CDR2 (germline): SGDLS, YYNGEE. The CDR3 contains 15 residues. CDR3 amino acids: CASSPLAGASETQYF. CDR3 sequence (DNA): TGTGCCAGCAGCCCCCTAGCGGGAGCGAGTGAGACCCAGTACTTC.

The chain joins TRBV5-1 to TRBJ1-3; no reliable D call. This CDR3 has 14 residues. Germline assignment: CDR1 SGHRS and CDR2 YFSETQ. The germline V and J ends were trimmed by 0 bases and 6 bases, with 10 bases remaining between them. The CDR3 DNA sequence: TGCGCCAGCAGCTTGGATGGGCGGGAAAACACCATATATTTT. It translates to CASSLDGRENTIYF.

The chain carries TRBV9 and TRBJ2-2; no firm D call. V shed 3 bases and J shed 2 bases, with 8 bases lying between them. CDR3 length: 14 residues. CDR1 and CDR2 (germline): SGDLS, YYNGEE. The chain's CDR3 is CASSATLNTGELFF. The DNA of the CDR3 is TGTGCCAGCAGCGCCACCTTAAACACCGGGGAGCTGTTTTTT.

Here the CDR3 reads CATGTLELSEQFF. Here the CDR3 DNA reads TGTGCCACCGGGACCCTTGAGCTCAGTGAGCAGTTCTTC. The chain joins TRBV25-1 to TRBJ2-1; D may correspond to TRBD1 or TRBD2 (5 bases each). Germline assignment: CDR1 MGHDK and CDR2 SYGVNS. The CDR3 is made up of 13 amino acids. Trimming stripped 10 bases from V and 9 bases from J, with 19 bases between.

The chain combines TRBV19 with TRBJ1-5; TRBD1 matches at 7 bases. Per the germline V gene, CDR1 is LNHDA and CDR2 is SQIVND (reference sequence). J lost 3 bases, V lost 7 bases, and 9 bases had no gene match. The CDR3 loop spans 15 amino acids. DNA of the CDR3: TGTGCCAGTAATCCTTCGGGACAGCCCAATCAGCCCCAGCATTTT. This codes for CASNPSGQPNQPQHF.

With respect to this clone: At one of its ends the junction is not consistent with the germline gene, which may arise from a read error. This chain joins TRBV7-7 and TRBJ2-1; 8 bases fit TRBD2. CDR1 is SSHAT, CDR2 FNYEAQ, per germline (reference sequence). The CDR3 sequence is 13 residues long. The CDR3 sequence: CASSPLRGGEQFF. The CDR3 nucleotides are TGTGCTAGCAGCCCCCTACGCGGGGGGGAGCAGTTCTTC. Full variable domain (rest looked up from reference TRBV7-7 and TRBJ2-1): GAGVSQSPRYKVTKRGQDVTLRCDPISSHATLYWYQQALGQGPEFLTYFNYEAQPDKSGLPSDRFSAERPEGSISTLTIQRTEQRDSAMYRCASSPLRGGEQFFGPGTRLTVL.

This clone was seen a single time. The chain joins TRBV4-1 to TRBJ2-7; D is perhaps TRBD1 (6 bases). This CDR3 contains 15 residues. Between the trimmed V and J ends, which lost 0 bases and 3 bases, there was a span of 12 bases. The germline V gene encodes CDR1 MGHRA and CDR2 YSYEKL. The CDR3 DNA is TGCGCCAGCAGCCAAGACAGGGGTAGCCTCTACGAGCAGTACTTC. It is translated as CASSQDRGSLYEQYF.

The chain joins TRBV14 to TRBJ2-7, with 8 bases aligning to TRBD2. V trimming: 0 bases; J trimming: 12 bases; junction bases outside the gene matches: 4. This CDR3 contains 12 residues. Germline V CDR1 and CDR2: SGHDN, FVKESK. The CDR3 sequence: CASSQDRGGPYF. CDR3 DNA: TGTGCCAGCAGCCAAGATCGGGGGGGCCCGTACTTC.

The chain is built from TRBV4-3 and TRBJ1-5, with D possibly being TRBD1 (6 bases). V shed 4 bases and J shed 3 bases, with 16 bases lying between them. The CDR3 loop spans 16 amino acids. Per the germline V gene, CDR1 is LGHNA and CDR2 is YSLEER. This CDR3 reads CASSPGAGVVNQPQHF. CDR3 in DNA: TGCGCCAGCAGCCCAGGCGCAGGGGTGGTCAATCAGCCCCAGCATTTT.

This clone was seen just once. The chain uses TRBV4-1 and TRBJ2-3; D possibly corresponds to TRBD2 (6 bases). The germline gives CDR1 MGHRA, CDR2 YSYEKL. V was clipped by 1 base and J by 2 bases, with 13 bases between them. The CDR3 is 16 residues long. CDR3 bases: TGCGCCAGCAGCCAAGGTAGCGGCGGACTCACAGATACGCAGTATTTT. This gives the protein CASSQGSGGLTDTQYF.

The chain recombines TRBV5-6 with TRBJ2-7; D remains unclear. The CDR3 spans 15 residues. V was shortened by 2 bases and J by 0 bases, with 12 bases between the two germline ends. Germline lookup yields CDR1 SGHDT and CDR2 YYEEEE. CDR3 loop: CASSFGRTYSYEQYF. The CDR3 coding sequence is TGTGCCAGCAGCTTCGGTCGGACCTACTCCTACGAGCAGTACTTC.

The chain couples TRBV9 to TRBJ2-4, with TRBD2 identical over 12 bases. J gave up 6 bases and V 0 bases, and 4 bases lay outside the gene matches. Germline CDR1 and CDR2: SGDLS and YYNGEE. The CDR3 runs to 16 residues. CDR3 sequence (DNA): TGTGCCAGCAGCGTAGATCCGGGACTAGCGGGAAACATTCAGTACTTC. Its protein is CASSVDPGLAGNIQYF.

The V gene is TRBV25-1, the J gene TRBJ2-1; TRBD2 agrees at 9 bases. V shed 3 bases, J shed 4 bases, and the junction held 7 bases outside the gene matches. The CDR3 contains 16 residues. The germline V gene has CDR1 MGHDK and CDR2 SYGVNS. DNA for the CDR3: TGTGCCAGCAGTGAGGGGGCGGGAGGGTGGTACAATGAGCAGTTCTTC. It is translated as CASSEGAGGWYNEQFF.

The rearrangement uses TRBV10-3 and TRBJ2-1, with D hard to call. The CDR3 runs 14 residues. The germline gives CDR1 ENHRY, CDR2 SYGVKD. The ends were cut back, 0 bases at V and 0 bases at J, with 3 bases in the middle. CDR3 sequence reads: CAISESSSYNEQFF. CDR3 sequence (DNA): TGTGCCATCAGTGAGTCTTCCTCCTACAATGAGCAGTTCTTC.